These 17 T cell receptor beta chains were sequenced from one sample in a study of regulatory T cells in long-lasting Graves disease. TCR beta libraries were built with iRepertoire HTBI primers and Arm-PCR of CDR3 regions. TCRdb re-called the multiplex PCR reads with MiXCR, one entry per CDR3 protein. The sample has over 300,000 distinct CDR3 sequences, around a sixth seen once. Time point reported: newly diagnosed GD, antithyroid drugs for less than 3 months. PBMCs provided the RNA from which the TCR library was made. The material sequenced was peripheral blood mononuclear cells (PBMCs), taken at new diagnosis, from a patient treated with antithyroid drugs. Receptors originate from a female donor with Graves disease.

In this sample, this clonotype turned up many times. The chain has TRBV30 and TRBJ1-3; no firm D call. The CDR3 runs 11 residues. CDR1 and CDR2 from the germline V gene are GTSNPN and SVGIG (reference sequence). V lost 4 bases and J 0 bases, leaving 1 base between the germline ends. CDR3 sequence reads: CAWNSGNTIYF. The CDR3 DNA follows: TGTGCCTGGAACTCTGGAAACACCATATATTTT.

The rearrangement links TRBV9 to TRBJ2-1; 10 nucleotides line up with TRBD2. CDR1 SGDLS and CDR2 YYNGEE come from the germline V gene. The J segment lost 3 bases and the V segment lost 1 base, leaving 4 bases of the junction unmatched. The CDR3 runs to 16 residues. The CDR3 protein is CASSVKRGGDYNEQFF. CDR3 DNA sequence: TGTGCCAGCAGCGTAAAGCGGGGGGGGGACTACAATGAGCAGTTCTTC.

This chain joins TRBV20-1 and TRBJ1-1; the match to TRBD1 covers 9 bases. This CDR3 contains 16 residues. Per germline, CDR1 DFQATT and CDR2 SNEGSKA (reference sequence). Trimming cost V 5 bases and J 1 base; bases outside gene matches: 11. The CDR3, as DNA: TGCAGTGCTGAGACCGGGACAGGGAGCTGGAACACTGAAGCTTTCTTT. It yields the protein CSAETGTGSWNTEAFF.

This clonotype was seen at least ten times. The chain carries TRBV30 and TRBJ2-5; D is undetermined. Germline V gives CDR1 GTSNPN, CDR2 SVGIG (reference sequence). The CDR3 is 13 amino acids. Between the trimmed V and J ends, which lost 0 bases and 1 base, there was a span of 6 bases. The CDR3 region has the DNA TGTGCCTGGAGTGTGCAGGCCCAAGAGACCCAGTACTTC. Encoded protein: CAWSVQAQETQYF. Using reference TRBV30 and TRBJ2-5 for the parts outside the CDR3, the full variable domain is SQTIHQWPATLVQPVGSPLSLECTVEGTSNPNLYWYRQAAGRGLQLLFYSVGIGQISSEVPQNLSASRPQDRQFILSSKKLLLSDSGFYLCAWSVQAQETQYFGPGTRLLVL.

In DNA form, the CDR3 reads TGCAGTGCTAGAGGGGCGGGGACAGGGGATTCCTACGAGCAGTACTTC. Its translation is CSARGAGTGDSYEQYF. The gene calls are TRBV20-1 and TRBJ2-7; 10 positions agree with TRBD1. The V gene end was trimmed by 1 base and the J gene end by 1 base; junction bases not matched to a gene: 7. Germline V lookup: CDR1 DFQATT, CDR2 SNEGSKA (reference sequence). This CDR3 contains 16 residues.

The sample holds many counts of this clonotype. The CDR3 here is CASSTEGTTTDTQYF. Written as DNA, the CDR3 is TGCGCCAGCAGCACCGAGGGGACTACCACAGATACGCAGTATTTT. The chain joins TRBV5-1 to TRBJ2-3; 7 bases match TRBD2. Per the germline V gene, CDR1 is SGHRS and CDR2 is YFSETQ. The CDR3 covers 15 residues. V trimming: 4 bases; J trimming: 2 bases; junction bases outside the gene matches: 7.

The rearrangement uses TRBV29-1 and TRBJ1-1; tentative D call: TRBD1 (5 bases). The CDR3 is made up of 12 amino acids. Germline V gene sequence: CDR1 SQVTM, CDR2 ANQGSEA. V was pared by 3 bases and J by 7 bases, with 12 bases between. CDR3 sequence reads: CSVDRQGGEAFF. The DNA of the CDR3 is TGCAGCGTTGATCGTCAGGGCGGTGAAGCTTTCTTT.

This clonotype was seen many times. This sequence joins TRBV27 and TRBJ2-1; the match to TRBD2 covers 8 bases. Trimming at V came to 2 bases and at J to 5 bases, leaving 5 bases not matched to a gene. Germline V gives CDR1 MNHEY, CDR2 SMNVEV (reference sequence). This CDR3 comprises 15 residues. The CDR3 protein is CASSLAGGIHNEQFF. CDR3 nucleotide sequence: TGTGCCAGCAGTTTAGCGGGGGGTATCCACAATGAGCAGTTCTTC.

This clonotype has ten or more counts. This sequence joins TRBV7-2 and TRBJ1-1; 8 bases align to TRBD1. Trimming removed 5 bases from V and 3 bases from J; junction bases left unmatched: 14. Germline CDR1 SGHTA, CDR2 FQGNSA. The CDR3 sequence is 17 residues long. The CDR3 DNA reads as TGTGCCAGCAGCCCCCGGACAGGGAGTGTCATGTACACTGAAGCTTTCTTT. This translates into CASSPRTGSVMYTEAFF. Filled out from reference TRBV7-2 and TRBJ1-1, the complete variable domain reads GAGVSQSPSNKVTEKGKDVELRCDPISGHTALYWYRQSLGQGLEFLIYFQGNSAPDKSGLPSDRFSAERTGGSVSTLTIQRTQQEDSAVYLCASSPRTGSVMYTEAFFGQGTRLTVV.

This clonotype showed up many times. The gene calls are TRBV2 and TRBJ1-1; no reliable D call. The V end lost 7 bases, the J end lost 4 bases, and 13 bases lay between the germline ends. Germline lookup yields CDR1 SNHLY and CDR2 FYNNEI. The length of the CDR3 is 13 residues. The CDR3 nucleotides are TGTGCCAGCACTATAGGGTGGGCCACTGAAGCTTTCTTT. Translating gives CASTIGWATEAFF.

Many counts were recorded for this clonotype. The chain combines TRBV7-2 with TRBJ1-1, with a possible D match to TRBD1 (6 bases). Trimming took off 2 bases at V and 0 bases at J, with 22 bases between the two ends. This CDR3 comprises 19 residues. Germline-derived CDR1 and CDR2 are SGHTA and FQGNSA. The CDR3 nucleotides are TGTGCCAGCAGCTTATTATCTCTTGGCGCGGACAGATTGAACACTGAAGCTTTCTTT. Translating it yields CASSLLSLGADRLNTEAFF. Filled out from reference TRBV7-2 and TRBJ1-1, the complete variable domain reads GAGVSQSPSNKVTEKGKDVELRCDPISGHTALYWYRQSLGQGLEFLIYFQGNSAPDKSGLPSDRFSAERTGGSVSTLTIQRTQQEDSAVYLCASSLLSLGADRLNTEAFFGQGTRLTVV.

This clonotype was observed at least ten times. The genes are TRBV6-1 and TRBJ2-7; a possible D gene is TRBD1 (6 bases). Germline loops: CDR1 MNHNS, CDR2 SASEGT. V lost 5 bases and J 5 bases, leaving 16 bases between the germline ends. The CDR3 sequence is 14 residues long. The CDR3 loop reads CASSPRQVGHEQYF. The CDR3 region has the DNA TGTGCCAGCAGTCCTCGACAGGTGGGCCACGAGCAGTACTTC.

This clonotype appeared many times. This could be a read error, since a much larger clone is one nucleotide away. For the CDR3, the DNA is TGCAGTGCTCGGACAGGGTTGAGAGAGACCCAGTACTTC. It translates to CSARTGLRETQYF. V gene TRBV20-1 combines with J gene TRBJ2-5, with 8 bases fitting TRBD1. The germline CDR1 and CDR2 sequences are DFQATT and SNEGSKA (reference sequence). The CDR3 extends over 13 amino acids. Unmatched junction bases numbered 6, after V lost 5 bases and J lost 4 bases.

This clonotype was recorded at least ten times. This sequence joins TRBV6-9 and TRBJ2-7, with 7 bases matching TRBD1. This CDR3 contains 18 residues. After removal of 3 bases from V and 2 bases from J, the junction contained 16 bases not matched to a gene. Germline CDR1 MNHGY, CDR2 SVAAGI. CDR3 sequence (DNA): TGTGCCAGCAGTTACGCCCCGGGACAGTCCGCCTCTCCCTACGAGCAGTACTTC. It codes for CASSYAPGQSASPYEQYF.

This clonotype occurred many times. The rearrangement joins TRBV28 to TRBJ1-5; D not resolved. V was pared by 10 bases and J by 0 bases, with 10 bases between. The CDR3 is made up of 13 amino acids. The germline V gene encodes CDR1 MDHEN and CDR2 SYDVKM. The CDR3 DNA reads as TGTGCCACCGTGTCCTATAGCAATCAGCCCCAGCATTTT. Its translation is CATVSYSNQPQHF.

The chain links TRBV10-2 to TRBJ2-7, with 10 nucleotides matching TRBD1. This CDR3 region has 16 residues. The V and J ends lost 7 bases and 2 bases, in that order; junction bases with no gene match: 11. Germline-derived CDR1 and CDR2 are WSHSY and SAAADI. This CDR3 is CASIPSPGQGPYEQYF. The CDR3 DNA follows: TGCGCCAGCATACCCAGTCCGGGACAGGGGCCCTACGAGCAGTACTTC.

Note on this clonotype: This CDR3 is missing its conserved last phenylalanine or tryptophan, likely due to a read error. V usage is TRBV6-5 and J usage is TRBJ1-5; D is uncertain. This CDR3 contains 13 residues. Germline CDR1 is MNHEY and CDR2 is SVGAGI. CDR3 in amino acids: CTSSYKSNQPQHS. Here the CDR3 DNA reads TGTACCAGCAGTTACAAAAGCAATCAGCCCCAGCATTCT.